The entry below gives a single T cell receptor beta chain sequence along with its context. Its antigen is not known. From germline, CDR1 is SGDLS and CDR2 YYNGEE. The CDR3 has 14 residues. Deletions cut 0 bases from V and 5 bases from J, with 8 bases between. This sample is part of a study of T cells in localized non-small cell lung cancer. Study findings and constraints: Turning up in adjacent lung were a median roughly 62 of the top 100 tumor clones. Heterogeneity stays possible, as sequencing covered only one tumor region. Uninvolved adjacent lung had more T cell clonality than any other tissue, topping tumor.

TCRdb's table, derived via immunoSEQ multiplex PCR, lists solely in-frame clones and lacks some. The data contain approximately 30,000 clones, about nine tenths of them singletons. The TCR originated in a male donor at least 60 years old with stage III lung adenocarcinoma. The specimen was peripheral blood, collected before any cancer treatment. J is TRBJ2-2 and V is TRBV9; no definite D call. The CDR3 reads CASSVEVETGELFF. The CDR3, as DNA: TGTGCCAGCAGCGTAGAAGTGGAGACCGGGGAGCTGTTTTTT.